The T cell receptor beta chain described here comes from a study of TIL therapy for anti-PD-1-resistant metastatic lung cancer. This CDR3 is built from 15 residues. Germline V gene sequence: CDR1 SGHTA, CDR2 FQGNSA. The V and J ends lost 4 bases and 3 bases respectively, with 13 bases between them. The immunoSEQ assay was v3. Sequencing depth was around 2.2 million read pairs for survey level, roughly 4.5-6 million for deep. Produced via immunoSEQ multiplex PCR; TCRdb's table is partial and in-frame only. The sample holds under 70,000 clones, around 79% seen once. Sample time point: pre-treatment sample, taken before nivolumab and TIL therapy.

The sequence was collected from a person between 25 and 80 years old with non-small cell lung cancer. This chain links TRBV7-2 with TRBJ1-3, with D perhaps matching TRBD1 (5 bases). The specimen was blood, collected at baseline. CDR3 region: CASSSPPGGGNTIYF. The CDR3 DNA reads TGTGCCAGCAGCTCTCCCCCGGGGGGTGGAAACACCATATATTTT. Based on the CDR3 plus reference TRBV7-2 and TRBJ1-3, the full variable domain is GAGVSQSPSNKVTEKGKDVELRCDPISGHTALYWYRQSLGQGLEFLIYFQGNSAPDKSGLPSDRFSAERTGGSVSTLTIQRTQQEDSAVYLCASSSPPGGGNTIYFGEGSWLTVV.